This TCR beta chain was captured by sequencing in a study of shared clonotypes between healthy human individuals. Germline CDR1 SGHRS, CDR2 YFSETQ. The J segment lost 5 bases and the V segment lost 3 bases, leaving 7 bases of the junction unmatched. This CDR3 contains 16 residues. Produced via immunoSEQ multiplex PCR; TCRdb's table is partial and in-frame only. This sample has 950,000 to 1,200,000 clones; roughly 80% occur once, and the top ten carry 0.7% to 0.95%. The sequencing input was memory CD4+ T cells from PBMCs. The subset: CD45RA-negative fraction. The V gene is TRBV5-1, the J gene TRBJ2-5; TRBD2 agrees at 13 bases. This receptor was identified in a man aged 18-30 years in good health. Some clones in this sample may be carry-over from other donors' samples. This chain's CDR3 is CASSWRATSGGETQYF. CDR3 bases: TGCGCCAGCAGCTGGAGGGCGACTAGCGGGGGGGAGACCCAGTACTTC.